This paragraph covers one TCR beta chain sequence. Germline loops: CDR1 SGHRS, CDR2 YFSETQ. This CDR3 is built from 15 residues. The germline V and J ends were trimmed by 3 bases and 7 bases, with 17 bases remaining between them. Per the study methods: Reference gene primer amplification gave estimated nucleated cell counts. The protocol was immunoSEQ multiplex PCR, while the TCRdb copy is restricted to in-frame clones and leaves out a portion. D and trimming come from the DNA, and the V and J calls and clone size come from that table. Of 110,000 or so clones in the sample, roughly 81% were seen once. These data originate in a study of blood T cell repertoires in COVID-19. Whole-study context: Acute-phase and convalescent COVID-19 samples originated in the United States, Italy and Spain. PBMCs, B-cell-depleted T cells, or T cells were the source of the cDNA or gDNA that made up the material.

This clonotype was sampled from a man aged 35 to 55 with acute or convalescent COVID-19. V gene TRBV5-1 combines with J gene TRBJ2-1; possibly TRBD1 for D (5 bases). Source material: peripheral blood. The CDR3 sequence: CASSSSAQGNNEQFF. Here the CDR3 DNA reads TGCGCCAGCAGCTCCTCCGCTCAGGGTAATAATGAGCAGTTCTTC. The whole variable domain, filled in from reference TRBV5-1 and TRBJ2-1, reads KAGVTQTPRYLIKTRGQQVTLSCSPISGHRSVSWYQQTPGQGLQFLFEYFSETQRNKGNFPGRFSGRQFSNSRSEMNVSTLELGDSALYLCASSSSAQGNNEQFFGPGTRLTVL.